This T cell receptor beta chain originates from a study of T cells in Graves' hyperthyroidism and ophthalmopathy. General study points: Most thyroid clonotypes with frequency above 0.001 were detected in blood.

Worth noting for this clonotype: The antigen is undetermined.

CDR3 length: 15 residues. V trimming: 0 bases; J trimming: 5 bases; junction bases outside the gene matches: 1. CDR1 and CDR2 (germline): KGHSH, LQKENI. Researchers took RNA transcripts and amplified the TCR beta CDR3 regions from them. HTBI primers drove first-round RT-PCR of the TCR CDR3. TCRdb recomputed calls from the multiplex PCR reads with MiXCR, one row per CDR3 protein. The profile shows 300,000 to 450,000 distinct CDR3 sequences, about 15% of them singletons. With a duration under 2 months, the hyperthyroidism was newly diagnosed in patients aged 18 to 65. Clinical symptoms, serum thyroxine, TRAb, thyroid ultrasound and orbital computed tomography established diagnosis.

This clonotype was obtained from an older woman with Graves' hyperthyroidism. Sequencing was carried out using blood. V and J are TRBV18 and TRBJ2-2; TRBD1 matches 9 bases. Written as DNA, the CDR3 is TGTGCCAGCTCACCACCCGGGACAGGGACCGGGGAGCTGTTTTTT. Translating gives CASSPPGTGTGELFF.